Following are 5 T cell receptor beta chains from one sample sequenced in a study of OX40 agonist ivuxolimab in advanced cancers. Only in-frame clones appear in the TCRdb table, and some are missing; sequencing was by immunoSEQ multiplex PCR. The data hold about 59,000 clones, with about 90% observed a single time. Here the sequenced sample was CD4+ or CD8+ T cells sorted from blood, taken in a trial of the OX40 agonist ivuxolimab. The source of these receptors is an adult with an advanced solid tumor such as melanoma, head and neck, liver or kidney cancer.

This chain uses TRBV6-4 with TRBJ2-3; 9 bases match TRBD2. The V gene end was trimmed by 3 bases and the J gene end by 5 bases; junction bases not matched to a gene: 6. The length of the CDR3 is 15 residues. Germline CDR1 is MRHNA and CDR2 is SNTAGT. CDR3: CASSEAAGGGDTQYF. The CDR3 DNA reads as TGTGCCAGCAGTGAAGCAGCGGGGGGTGGAGATACGCAGTATTTT.

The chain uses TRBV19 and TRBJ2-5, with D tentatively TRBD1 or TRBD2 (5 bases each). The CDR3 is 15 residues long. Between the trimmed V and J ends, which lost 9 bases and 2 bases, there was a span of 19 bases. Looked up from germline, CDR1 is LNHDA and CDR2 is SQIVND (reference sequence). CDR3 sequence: CASRGTASGQETQYF. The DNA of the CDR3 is TGTGCCAGCCGAGGGACGGCGAGTGGGCAAGAGACCCAGTACTTC. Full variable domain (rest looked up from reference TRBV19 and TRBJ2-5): DGGITQSPKYLFRKEGQNVTLSCEQNLNHDAMYWYRQDPGQGLRLIYYSQIVNDFQKGDIAEGYSVSREKKESFPLTVTSAQKNPTAFYLCASRGTASGQETQYFGPGTRLLVL.

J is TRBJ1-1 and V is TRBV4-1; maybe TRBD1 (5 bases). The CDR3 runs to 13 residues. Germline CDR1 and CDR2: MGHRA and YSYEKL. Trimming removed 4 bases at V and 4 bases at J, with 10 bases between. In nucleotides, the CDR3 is TGCGCCAGCAGCCCAGGGTTGGGCACTGAAGCTTTCTTT. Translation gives CASSPGLGTEAFF.

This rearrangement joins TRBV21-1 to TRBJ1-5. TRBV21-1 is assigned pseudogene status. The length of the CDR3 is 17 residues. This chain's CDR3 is CASSKARRLLGNQPQHF. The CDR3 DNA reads TGTGCCAGCAGCAAAGCACGAAGGCTCCTCGGCAATCAGCCCCAGCATTTT.

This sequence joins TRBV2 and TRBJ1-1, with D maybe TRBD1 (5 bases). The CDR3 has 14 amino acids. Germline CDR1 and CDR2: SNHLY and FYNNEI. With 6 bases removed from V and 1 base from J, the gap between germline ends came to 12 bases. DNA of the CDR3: TGTGCCAGCAGAAAACAGGCTTCGAACACTGAAGCTTTCTTT. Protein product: CASRKQASNTEAFF.